The sequence of this T cell receptor (beta chain) was determined in a study of blood T cell repertoires in COVID-19. Study overall: The United States, Italy and Spain provided the acute and convalescent COVID-19 samples.

In its sample, this clone was seen a few times. Per the original methods: Researchers report that nucleated cell counts were estimated from reference gene primer amplification. Clones were read by immunoSEQ multiplex PCR, and TCRdb kept only the in-frame ones, dropping some. D and trimming come from the DNA, and the V and J calls and clone size come from that table. The profile covers approximately 150,000 clones, with 80% to 90% appearing a single time and 2% to 3% taken by the ten largest. Trimming stripped 2 bases from V and 6 bases from J, with 13 bases between. Germline V gene sequence: CDR1 MNHEY, CDR2 SMNVEV (reference sequence). CDR3 length equals 14 residues.

This TCR came from a human donor with acute or convalescent COVID-19. The donor label of this sample is uncertain. V and J are TRBV27 and TRBJ1-1; D remains unclear. The specimen sequenced was peripheral blood. This CDR3 is CASSLTGTRAEAFF. Written as DNA, the CDR3 is TGTGCCAGCAGTTTAACCGGTACACGGGCTGAAGCTTTCTTT.